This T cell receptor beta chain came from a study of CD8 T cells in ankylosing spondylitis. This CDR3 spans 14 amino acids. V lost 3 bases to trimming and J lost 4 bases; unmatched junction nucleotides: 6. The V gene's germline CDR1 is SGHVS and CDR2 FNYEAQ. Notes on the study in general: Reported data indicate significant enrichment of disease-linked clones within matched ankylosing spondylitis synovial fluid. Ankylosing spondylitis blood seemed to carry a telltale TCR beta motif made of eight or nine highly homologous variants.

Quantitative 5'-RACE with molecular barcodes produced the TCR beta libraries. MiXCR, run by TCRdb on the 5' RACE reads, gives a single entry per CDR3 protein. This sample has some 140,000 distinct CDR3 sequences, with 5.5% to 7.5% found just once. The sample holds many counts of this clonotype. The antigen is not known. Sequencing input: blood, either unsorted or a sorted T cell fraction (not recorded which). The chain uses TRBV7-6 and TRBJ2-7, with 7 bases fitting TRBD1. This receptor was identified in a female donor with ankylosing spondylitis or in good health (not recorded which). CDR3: CASSLSGGDYEQYF. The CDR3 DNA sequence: TGTGCCAGCAGCTTGTCAGGGGGTGATTACGAGCAGTACTTC. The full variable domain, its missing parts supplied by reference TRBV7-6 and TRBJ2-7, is GAGVSQSPRYKVTKRGQDVALRCDPISGHVSLYWYRQALGQGPEFLTYFNYEAQQDKSGLPNDRFSAERPEGSISTLTIQRTEQRDSAMYRCASSLSGGDYEQYFGPGTRLTVT.